This passage covers 9 T cell receptor beta chains from one sample sequenced in a study of blood T cell repertoires in COVID-19. Method: immunoSEQ multiplex PCR; TCRdb's copy keeps in-frame clones and lacks some. Of roughly 76,000 clones listed, 70% to 80% were seen once; the top ten hold under 25%. The sample was peripheral blood. Receptors originate from a man between 65 and 85 years old with acute or convalescent COVID-19.

The J gene is TRBJ1-4, the V gene TRBV7-2; TRBD1 matches at 8 bases. J gave up 7 bases and V 5 bases, and 6 bases lay outside the gene matches. CDR1 and CDR2 (germline): SGHTA, FQGNSA. CDR3 length: 14 residues. Written as DNA, the CDR3 is TGTGCCAGCAGCCGGGACAGGACTTCTGAAAAACTGTTTTTT. Protein sequence: CASSRDRTSEKLFF. Based on the CDR3 plus reference TRBV7-2 and TRBJ1-4, the full variable domain is GAGVSQSPSNKVTEKGKDVELRCDPISGHTALYWYRQSLGQGLEFLIYFQGNSAPDKSGLPSDRFSAERTGGSVSTLTIQRTQQEDSAVYLCASSRDRTSEKLFFGSGTQLSVL.

The chain employs TRBV9 and TRBJ2-5; 7 bases fit TRBD2. This CDR3 is built from 14 residues. From germline, CDR1 is SGDLS and CDR2 YYNGEE. Trimming at V came to 3 bases and at J to 1 base, leaving 3 bases not matched to a gene. CDR3 nucleotides: TGTGCCAGCAGCGCACTAGCGACCCAAGAGACCCAGTACTTC. It is translated as CASSALATQETQYF. Full variable domain (missing parts from reference TRBV9 and TRBJ2-5): DSGVTQTPKHLITATGQRVTLRCSPRSGDLSVYWYQQSLDQGLQFLIQYYNGEERAKGNILERFSAQQFPDLHSELNLSSLELGDSALYFCASSALATQETQYFGPGTRLLVL.

V usage is TRBV27 and J usage is TRBJ2-7; 9 nucleotides align to TRBD2. The CDR3 covers 15 residues. CDR1 is MNHEY, CDR2 SMNVEV, per germline (reference sequence). V gave up 6 bases and J gave up 3 bases; unmatched junction bases: 9. The chain's CDR3 is CASRRVVAGDYEQYF. The CDR3 nucleotides read TGTGCCAGCAGGAGGGTGGTAGCGGGAGACTACGAGCAGTACTTC.

This clone has a handful of counts. This chain joins TRBV7-9 and TRBJ2-7, with TRBD2 matching 7 bases. The CDR3 is made up of 15 amino acids. Germline CDR1 SEHNR, CDR2 FQNEAQ (reference sequence). J was trimmed by 7 bases and V by 0 bases; bases with no gene match: 9. CDR3 bases: TGTGCCAGCAGCTTAGCGCGGGACGGGAGGTGGGAGCAGTACTTC. It translates to CASSLARDGRWEQYF. The variable domain in full, with the rest retrieved from reference TRBV7-9 and TRBJ2-7, is DTGVSQNPRHKITKRGQNVTFRCDPISEHNRLYWYRQTLGQGPEFLTYFQNEAQLEKSRLLSDRFSAERPKGSFSTLEIQRTEQGDSAMYLCASSLARDGRWEQYFGPGTRLTVT.

This chain joins TRBV7-9 and TRBJ1-4; 7 positions match TRBD1. V trimming: 2 bases; J trimming: 2 bases; junction bases outside the gene matches: 2. This CDR3 has 15 amino acids. The germline gives CDR1 SEHNR, CDR2 FQNEAQ (reference sequence). CDR3 DNA: TGTGCCAGCAGCTTAAGGGGGCCTACTAATGAAAAACTGTTTTTT. It yields the protein CASSLRGPTNEKLFF.

This clone came up a few times. The J gene is TRBJ1-1, the V gene TRBV19, with 8 bases identical to TRBD1. CDR1 is LNHDA, CDR2 SQIVND, per germline (reference sequence). The ends lost 6 bases at V and 1 base at J; junction bases unmatched: 10. There are 16 residues in the CDR3. The DNA of the CDR3 is TGTGCCAGTAGGGGCCCCGGGACAGGATCGAACACTGAAGCTTTCTTT. This codes for CASRGPGTGSNTEAFF.

The genes are TRBV6-6 and TRBJ1-1; tentative D call: TRBD1 (6 bases). V dropped 2 bases and J dropped 2 bases, with 15 bases sitting between them. This CDR3 has 16 amino acids. Per germline, CDR1 MNHNY and CDR2 SVGAGI (reference sequence). The CDR3, as DNA: TGTGCCAGCAGTTACGGGGGCAGGGCTGGAAACACTGAAGCTTTCTTT. Encoded protein: CASSYGGRAGNTEAFF.

Written as DNA, the CDR3 is TGTGCCAGCAGCCCAAAGGGTTGGGGACAGGGGGGTGGCAATCAGCCCCAGCATTTT. Translating gives CASSPKGWGQGGGNQPQHF. The V and J genes are TRBV7-3 and TRBJ1-5, with 11 bases fitting TRBD1. Looked up from germline, CDR1 is SGHTA and CDR2 is FQGTGA. The CDR3 covers 19 residues. V lost 5 bases and J lost 2; bases outside the gene matches: 14. The entire variable domain, with the rest obtained from reference TRBV7-3 and TRBJ1-5, is as follows: GAGVSQTPSNKVTEKGKYVELRCDPISGHTALYWYRQSLGQGPEFLIYFQGTGAADDSGLPNDRFFAVRPEGSVSTLKIQRTERGDSAVYLCASSPKGWGQGGGNQPQHFGDGTRLSIL.

The V gene is TRBV2, the J gene TRBJ2-7; D possibly corresponds to TRBD2 (5 bases). The CDR3 has 13 residues. V was trimmed by 3 bases and J by 1 base, leaving 7 bases between them. Germline lookup yields CDR1 SNHLY and CDR2 FYNNEI. CDR3 sequence (DNA): TGTGCCAGCAGTGAGCTAGCTTCCTACGAGCAGTACTTC. Encoded protein: CASSELASYEQYF.